Listed below are T cell receptor beta chains from one sample, sequenced in a study of CD8+CD57+ T cells in acquired aplastic anemia. TCRdb passed the reads through MiXCR, listing each CDR3 protein once. The sample includes some 180,000 distinct CDR3 sequences, approximately 45% seen only once; the top ten take under 3%. The specimen was sorted CD4+, CD8+, or CD8+CD57+ T cells (not recorded which) from PBMCs. Receptors were obtained from a human donor in good health. The CDR3 runs from the conserved cysteine through the conserved F or W. Clone sizes are given selectively: once, few, many, or a class where the clone is expanded.

V gene: TRBV30; J gene: TRBJ2-3; clone size: few; CDR3 protein: CAWTGQVTDTQYF
V gene: TRBV5-1; J gene: TRBJ2-1; clone size: many; CDR3 protein: CASSLAADLEQFF
V gene: TRBV7-8; J gene: TRBJ2-1; clone size: many; CDR3 protein: CASSSARLAYNEQFF
V gene: TRBV6-1; J gene: TRBJ1-4; clone size: few; CDR3 protein: CASSEARGGDEKLFF
V gene: TRBV24-1; J gene: TRBJ2-3; clone size: NA; CDR3 protein: CATSDLGVYDTQYF
V gene: TRBV7-2; J gene: TRBJ1-2; clone size: few; CDR3 protein: CASSLDPLSKGYTF
V gene: TRBV6-1; J gene: TRBJ1-2; clone size: many; CDR3 protein: CASTLRRESGGYTF
V gene: TRBV5-1; J gene: TRBJ2-1; clone size: NA; CDR3 protein: CASSFIGTSGNNEQFF
V gene: TRBV19; J gene: TRBJ2-6; clone size: NA; CDR3 protein: CASRWTTGANVPTF
V gene: TRBV29-1; J gene: TRBJ1-1; clone size: NA; CDR3 protein: CSVEEGIGVEAFF
V gene: TRBV7-9; J gene: TRBJ2-5; clone size: few; CDR3 protein: CASSFRDNQETQYF
V gene: TRBV12-3/TRBV12-4; J gene: TRBJ2-5; clone size: NA; CDR3 protein: CASSPHSGEETQYF
V gene: TRBV24-1; J gene: TRBJ2-1; clone size: few; CDR3 protein: CATSQLGLESDEQFF
V gene: TRBV20-1; J gene: TRBJ2-1; clone size: NA; CDR3 protein: CSASLGGSYNEQFF
V gene: TRBV19; J gene: TRBJ1-5; clone size: NA; CDR3 protein: CASTTQALNQPQHF
V gene: TRBV7-3; J gene: TRBJ2-5; clone size: NA; CDR3 protein: CASSRGQQGTQYF
V gene: TRBV11-2; J gene: TRBJ2-7; clone size: many; CDR3 protein: CASSLSMGPYEQYF
V gene: TRBV20-1; J gene: TRBJ2-3; clone size: many; CDR3 protein: CSASAPGPTDTQYF
V gene: TRBV2; J gene: TRBJ2-7; clone size: NA; CDR3 protein: CASRRGVDEQYF
V gene: TRBV5-1; J gene: TRBJ2-7; clone size: NA; CDR3 protein: CASSLSISYEQYF
V gene: TRBV29-1; J gene: TRBJ2-7; clone size: NA; CDR3 protein: CSVASSYEQYF
V gene: TRBV19; J gene: TRBJ1-4; clone size: NA; CDR3 protein: CASSIVRTNEKLFF
V gene: TRBV20-1; J gene: TRBJ2-4; clone size: many; CDR3 protein: CSASPWTGQNIQYF